The next 27 T cell receptor beta chains were all read from a single sample in a study of beta chain features in type 1 diabetes. Of the isolated RNA, all was reverse transcribed, and so the sequenced material was expressed TCRB transcripts. Generated by immunoSEQ multiplex PCR, the TCRdb table keeps only in-frame clones and is missing some. Among approximately 140,000 clones, 9.5% to 10% were seen once, and the ten largest hold 0.65%. The sequencing input was central memory CD4+ T cells from blood. These receptors came from a woman aged 40 to 50 in good health.

This clone was seen at least ten times. The gene calls are TRBV7-9 and TRBJ2-7; 7 bases line up with TRBD1. The CDR3 totals 14 residues. With 5 bases clipped from V and 4 bases from J, the junction kept 8 bases outside the gene matches. Germline-derived CDR1 and CDR2 are SEHNR and FQNEAQ (reference sequence). This CDR3 is CASSLQQGSYEQYF. In DNA, the CDR3 is TGTGCCAGCAGCCTCCAACAGGGGAGTTACGAGCAGTACTTC. Looking up the rest from reference TRBV7-9 and TRBJ2-7 gives the full variable domain: DTGVSQNPRHKITKRGQNVTFRCDPISEHNRLYWYRQTLGQGPEFLTYFQNEAQLEKSRLLSDRFSAERPKGSFSTLEIQRTEQGDSAMYLCASSLQQGSYEQYFGPGTRLTVT.

This clone was detected a few times. The rearrangement joins TRBV7-2 to TRBJ2-5; 7 bases are a match to TRBD1. The CDR3 consists of 16 residues. V shed 0 bases and J 2 bases; nucleotides not matched to a gene: 6. The germline V gene has CDR1 SGHTA and CDR2 FQGNSA. DNA of the CDR3: TGTGCCAGCAGCTTAGCCCCGACAGGGTATCAAGAGACCCAGTACTTC. Translation gives CASSLAPTGYQETQYF. Full variable domain (rest looked up from reference TRBV7-2 and TRBJ2-5): GAGVSQSPSNKVTEKGKDVELRCDPISGHTALYWYRQSLGQGLEFLIYFQGNSAPDKSGLPSDRFSAERTGGSVSTLTIQRTQQEDSAVYLCASSLAPTGYQETQYFGPGTRLLVL.

The chain has TRBV29-1 and TRBJ2-1, with D maybe TRBD1 (6 bases). The CDR3 contains 12 residues. With 5 bases removed from V and 6 bases from J, the gap between germline ends came to 11 bases. Looked up from germline, CDR1 is SQVTM and CDR2 is ANQGSEA. The DNA for the CDR3 is TGCAGCGTTTTCATACAGGGCAATGAGCAGTTCTTC. Amino acids: CSVFIQGNEQFF.

The V call is TRBV21-1, the J call TRBJ1-1; the D call in the table, TRBD1, was not verified against the DNA. TRBV21-1 is a documented pseudogene. This CDR3 comprises 14 residues. The CDR3 region is CASSASTGVTEAFF. CDR3 nucleotide sequence: TGTGCCAGCAGCGCTTCGACAGGGGTTACTGAAGCTTTCTTT.

V usage is TRBV9 and J usage is TRBJ2-2, with D possibly TRBD2 on 5 matching bases. Trimming left V 3 bases short and J 3 bases short, with 9 bases between. CDR1 and CDR2 from the germline V gene are SGDLS and YYNGEE. CDR3 length equals 14 residues. The CDR3 DNA follows: TGTGCCAGCAGCGAAGCGGCAGACACCGGGGAGCTGTTTTTT. This gives the protein CASSEAADTGELFF.

This clone showed up just a few times. The chain couples TRBV11-2 to TRBJ2-1; 10 bases map to TRBD1. The CDR3 sequence is 15 residues long. The trim removed 3 bases at V and 9 bases at J, leaving 8 bases unmatched. CDR1 is SGHAT and CDR2 is FQNNGV in the germline V gene. CDR3 residues: CASSFGTGAPGEQFF. Written as DNA, the CDR3 is TGTGCCAGCAGCTTCGGGACAGGGGCCCCAGGTGAGCAGTTCTTC.

This clone was seen at least ten times. J is TRBJ1-5 and V is TRBV7-9; D possibly corresponds to TRBD1 (6 bases). CDR1 and CDR2 (germline): SEHNR, FQNEAQ (reference sequence). The CDR3 length is 14 residues. Between the trimmed V and J ends, which lost 1 base and 6 bases, there was a span of 10 bases. The CDR3 DNA is TGTGCCAGCAGCTTAGACAGGGATGCTCAGCCCCAGCATTTT. Translated, it gives CASSLDRDAQPQHF.

Only a few counts were recorded for this clone. The chain is built from TRBV6-1 and TRBJ2-1; TRBD1 aligns across 9 bases. J was trimmed by 5 bases and V by 8 bases; bases with no gene match: 7. The CDR3 has 14 amino acids. CDR1 is MNHNS, CDR2 SASEGT, per germline. DNA of the CDR3: TGTGCCAGCTATACGGGACAGGGCAACAATGAGCAGTTCTTC. Translation: CASYTGQGNNEQFF.

Many counts were recorded for this clone. V is TRBV18 and J is TRBJ1-1, with TRBD1 matching 7 bases. The CDR3 spans 14 residues. With V trimmed by 3 bases and J by 3 bases, 4 bases remained unmatched. The V gene's germline CDR1 is KGHSH and CDR2 LQKENI. The CDR3: CASSPGTEHTEAFF. The DNA of the CDR3 is TGTGCCAGCTCACCCGGGACAGAGCACACTGAAGCTTTCTTT.

The rearrangement uses TRBV5-1 and TRBJ2-1; weak D call: TRBD2 (7 bases). CDR1 is SGHRS, CDR2 YFSETQ, per germline. Trimming took off 0 bases at V and 9 bases at J, with 19 bases between the two ends. CDR3 size: 16 residues. The CDR3 reads CASSLGGGGPQGEQFF. CDR3 sequence (DNA): TGCGCCAGCAGCTTGGGGGGCGGGGGCCCGCAAGGTGAGCAGTTCTTC.

This clone was counted only a few times. The V gene is TRBV6-5, the J gene TRBJ1-1; 7 nucleotides agree with TRBD1. Germline lookup yields CDR1 MNHEY and CDR2 SVGAGI. The CDR3 consists of 14 residues. The ends lost 7 bases at V and 4 bases at J; junction bases unmatched: 9. In DNA, the CDR3 is TGTGCCAGCACTCTGACAGGGAAATTCACTGAAGCTTTCTTT. This gives the protein CASTLTGKFTEAFF.

This clone was found a few times. The V call is TRBV19, the J call TRBJ1-4; 7 bases are shared with TRBD1. CDR1 LNHDA and CDR2 SQIVND come from the germline V gene (reference sequence). CDR3 length: 15 amino acids. With 5 bases clipped from V and 8 bases from J, the junction kept 11 bases outside the gene matches. This CDR3 is CASSWRQGRGEKLFF. The CDR3 region has the DNA TGTGCCAGTAGTTGGAGACAGGGAAGAGGGGAAAAACTGTTTTTT.

The chain is built from TRBV5-1 and TRBJ2-2, with no clear D. The CDR3 is 14 amino acids. Trimming shortened V by 8 bases and J by 1 base, and 12 bases separated the two germline ends. CDR1 is SGHRS, CDR2 YFSETQ, per germline. In DNA, the CDR3 is TGCGCCAGTTTGCCCGCAGGGAACACCGGGGAGCTGTTTTTT. Translated: CASLPAGNTGELFF. The full variable domain, rest sourced from reference TRBV5-1 and TRBJ2-2, is KAGVTQTPRYLIKTRGQQVTLSCSPISGHRSVSWYQQTPGQGLQFLFEYFSETQRNKGNFPGRFSGRQFSNSRSEMNVSTLELGDSALYLCASLPAGNTGELFFGEGSRLTVL.

This clone was seen a few times. V gene TRBV5-1 combines with J gene TRBJ1-1; D perhaps matches TRBD1 (6 bases). V shed 2 bases and J shed 6 bases, with 20 bases lying between them. Germline lookup yields CDR1 SGHRS and CDR2 YFSETQ. This CDR3 is 16 amino acids long. The CDR3 nucleotides are TGCGCCAGCAGCTTTATGCCTCGGCAACAGGGTGCTGAAGCTTTCTTT. Protein: CASSFMPRQQGAEAFF.

The rearrangement joins TRBV7-9 to TRBJ1-2, with 9 nucleotides matching TRBD1. The J segment lost 13 bases and the V segment lost 5 bases, leaving 8 bases of the junction unmatched. This CDR3 is 12 amino acids long. Germline-derived CDR1 and CDR2 are SEHNR and FQNEAQ (reference sequence). The CDR3 coding sequence is TGTGCCAGCAGCGGAGGACAGGGGCTGAGCACCTTC. The encoded protein is CASSGGQGLSTF.

The rearrangement links TRBV5-1 to TRBJ1-1, with D possibly matching TRBD1 (6 bases). Per the germline V gene, CDR1 is SGHRS and CDR2 is YFSETQ. The length of the CDR3 is 16 residues. V lost 4 bases to trimming and J lost 0 bases, with 16 bases between them. The CDR3: CASSPLTGTLNTEAFF. CDR3 in DNA: TGCGCCAGCAGCCCGCTCACCGGGACATTGAACACTGAAGCTTTCTTT.

This clone occurred a few times. The J gene is TRBJ2-3, the V gene TRBV5-1; perhaps TRBD1 as D (6 bases). V lost 3 bases to trimming and J lost 2 bases, with 13 bases between them. Germline CDR1 and CDR2: SGHRS and YFSETQ. The length of the CDR3 is 15 residues. The CDR3 here is CASSSQGYNTDTQYF. Here the CDR3 DNA reads TGCGCCAGCAGCTCACAGGGATACAACACAGATACGCAGTATTTT.

This clone showed up just a few times. The chain uses TRBV7-2 and TRBJ2-5; TRBD2 aligns across 7 bases. This CDR3 is 16 amino acids long. Germline assignment: CDR1 SGHTA and CDR2 FQGNSA. The J segment lost 3 bases and the V segment lost 5 bases, leaving 12 bases of the junction unmatched. This chain's CDR3 is CASSPPPASGKETQYF. The DNA of the CDR3 is TGTGCCAGCAGCCCTCCCCCCGCTAGCGGAAAAGAGACCCAGTACTTC.

This clone was seen a few times. The rearrangement joins TRBV13 to TRBJ1-5, with 11 nucleotides matching TRBD1. The CDR3 length is 14 residues. V trimming: 4 bases; J trimming: 5 bases; junction bases outside the gene matches: 1. Germline CDR1 PRHDT, CDR2 FYEKMQ (reference sequence). The CDR3 reads CASSSGQGDQPQHF. The CDR3 DNA reads TGTGCCAGCAGCTCGGGACAGGGGGATCAGCCCCAGCATTTT.

This clone was found many times. CDR3 sequence: CASRGGTWGQPQHF. The CDR3 nucleotides are TGTGCCAGCAGGGGAGGGACTTGGGGTCAGCCCCAGCATTTT. V and J are TRBV2 and TRBJ1-5; TRBD1 is a possible D gene (5 bases). CDR1 is SNHLY, CDR2 FYNNEI, per germline. V was cut by 6 bases and J by 6 bases, with 15 bases left in between. The CDR3 is 14 amino acids.

This clone was observed at least ten times. The chain is built from TRBV7-2 and TRBJ2-2; D gene unclear. Germline CDR1 and CDR2: SGHTA and FQGNSA. Trimming shortened V by 7 bases and J by 8 bases, and 8 bases separated the two germline ends. There are 11 residues in the CDR3. In DNA form, the CDR3 reads TGTGCCAGCACCGTCCTAGGGGAGCTGTTTTTT. It yields the protein CASTVLGELFF.

This clone occurred a few times. The chain uses TRBV5-1 and TRBJ1-2, with TRBD1 matching over 10 bases. V was clipped by 4 bases and J by 3 bases; unmatched bases: 6. Germline loops: CDR1 SGHRS, CDR2 YFSETQ. There are 15 residues in the CDR3. The CDR3 protein is CASSLQTGGDYGYTF. The CDR3 DNA reads as TGCGCCAGCAGCCTCCAGACAGGGGGCGACTATGGCTACACCTTC.

The chain uses TRBV6-6 and TRBJ2-5; 8 bases line up with TRBD2. CDR3 length: 14 amino acids. V dropped 4 bases and J dropped 3; count of bases not matched to a gene: 4. CDR1 and CDR2 from the germline V gene are MNHNY and SVGAGI (reference sequence). The CDR3 protein is CASSFLGREETQYF. CDR3 bases: TGTGCCAGCAGTTTCCTCGGGAGGGAAGAGACCCAGTACTTC.

This clone has a handful of counts. The V gene is TRBV5-1, the J gene TRBJ1-6; TRBD1 matches 8 bases. Germline V lookup: CDR1 SGHRS, CDR2 YFSETQ. The junction had 9 bases not matched to a gene; V was cut back by 5 bases and J by 2 bases. The length of the CDR3 is 17 residues. CDR3 nucleotide sequence: TGCGCCAGCAGACCACCGGGACAGGAGACCTATAATTCACCCCTCCACTTT. Translation gives CASRPPGQETYNSPLHF.

The rearrangement links TRBV5-1 to TRBJ2-2; D not resolved. The length of the CDR3 is 14 residues. V lost 5 bases and J 4 bases, leaving 12 bases between the germline ends. Germline lookup yields CDR1 SGHRS and CDR2 YFSETQ. CDR3 nucleotide sequence: TGCGCCAGCAGTGTATCTACGGGCACCGGGGAGCTGTTTTTT. Translating gives CASSVSTGTGELFF.

This clone has more than one count but fewer than ten. The rearrangement links TRBV29-1 to TRBJ1-4; 8 nucleotides match TRBD1. The germline V gene has CDR1 SQVTM and CDR2 ANQGSEA. Trimming removed 8 bases from V and 4 bases from J; junction bases left unmatched: 12. This CDR3 has 15 residues. The CDR3 bases are TGCAGCACCTCCGGGGGACAGGTCGGTAATGAAAAACTGTTTTTT. Protein sequence: CSTSGGQVGNEKLFF.

This chain links TRBV27 with TRBJ2-4; D call uncertain. This CDR3 comprises 15 residues. Trimming left V 5 bases short and J 1 base short, with 12 bases between. Germline CDR1 is MNHEY and CDR2 is SMNVEV (reference sequence). CDR3 in amino acids: CASSLSVFAKNIQYF. The CDR3 coding sequence is TGTGCCAGCAGTCTCAGTGTGTTTGCCAAAAACATTCAGTACTTC.